The source of this T cell receptor beta chain is a study of STAT5B mutations in CD4+ large granular lymphocyte leukemia. Study-wide results and caveats: No patients shared main leukemic clonotypes, though roughly 25% appeared at low frequency elsewhere. Without putative leukemic clones, patient CD4-sorted repertoires remained more clonal than healthy CD4+ repertoires. Compared with healthy controls (2/35), patient top clones favored TRBV06 (8/27).

In regard to this clone: Its antigen remains unidentified.

Buffy coats from healthy blood donors served as controls. From germline, CDR1 is MNHEY and CDR2 SMNVEV (reference sequence). Trimming pared 0 bases from V and 5 bases from J, leaving 8 bases between. The CDR3 loop spans 13 amino acids. Profiling relied on immunoSEQ multiplex PCR, and the TCRdb table lists in-frame clones only, not all of them. The sample records 40,000 to 50,000 clones, around 82% being singletons. V gene TRBV27 combines with J gene TRBJ2-7; D uncertain. The sequencing input was CD4+ T cells from blood buffy coats. This receptor was taken from a human donor in good health. The CDR3 loop reads CASSLSRRNEQYF. CDR3 nucleotides: TGTGCCAGCAGTTTATCGCGCAGGAACGAGCAGTACTTC.